The rows below give T cell receptor beta chains drawn from one sample of a study of post-analysis software for immune sequencing data. From the PCR reads, TCRdb called clonotypes with MiXCR, one entry per CDR3 protein. The table has approximately 350,000 distinct CDR3 sequences, around a third seen once. The sample consisted of blood. The receptors stem from a girl under 18 with multiple sclerosis. CDR3s include the opening cysteine and the closing phenylalanine or tryptophan. The D gene is left open where the match is weak. Rows may omit the clone size; those that give it use once, few, many or a size class.

clone_size	j_call	d_call	v_call	cdr3_nt	cdr3_aa
-	TRBJ2-7	TRBD2	TRBV7-9	TGTGCCAGCAGCCCACAGGGAGCGGGGGCCTACGAGCAGTACTTC	CASSPQGAGAYEQYF
few	TRBJ2-5	TRBD2	TRBV10-2	TGCGCCAGCAGTGAGACCCTAGCGGGGGGACAAGAGACCCAGTACTTC	CASSETLAGGQETQYF
-	TRBJ2-7	-	TRBV7-3	TGTGCCAGCAGCTTAAATGCACCCTCGGACGAGCAGTACTTC	CASSLNAPSDEQYF
-	TRBJ2-1	-	TRBV9	TGTGCCAGCAGCGTAGAGAGGGACGTTTACAATGAGCAGTTCTTC	CASSVERDVYNEQFF
few	TRBJ1-4	-	TRBV12-3/TRBV12-4	TGTGCCAGCAGTCTCCGACGGTTCTCCAATGAAAAACTGTTTTTT	CASSLRRFSNEKLFF
-	TRBJ1-2	TRBD1	TRBV4-3	TGCGCCAGCAGCCAAGGCGGGACAGGGTACTATGGCTACACCTTC	CASSQGGTGYYGYTF
-	TRBJ2-1	-	TRBV15	TGTGCCACCCGCGGTCCCTTCTCCTACAATGAGCAGTTCTTC	CATRGPFSYNEQFF
-	TRBJ1-1	-	TRBV6-5	TGTGCCAGCAGTTCTGGGGTGAACACTGAAGCTTTCTTT	CASSSGVNTEAFF
-	TRBJ2-7	-	TRBV28	TGTGCCAGCAGTTCCCATGACAGACCCTACGAGCAGTACTTC	CASSSHDRPYEQYF
-	TRBJ2-7	TRBD2	TRBV7-9	TGTGCCAGCAGCTTAATGGCGGGGGGTCGATACGAGCAGTACTTC	CASSLMAGGRYEQYF
few	TRBJ2-2	-	TRBV24-1	TGTGCCACCCGAGGGTCTCCCGGGGAGCTGTTTTTT	CATRGSPGELFF
many	TRBJ2-3	-	TRBV12-3/TRBV12-4	TGTGCCAGCAGCTTCGACACAGATACGCAGTATTTT	CASSFDTDTQYF
-	TRBJ2-5	-	TRBV13	TGTGTCAGCAGCTCAGGGCCCCAAGAGACCCAGTACTTC	CVSSSGPQETQYF
-	TRBJ1-6	TRBD1	TRBV27	TGTGCCGGCAGTCAACCTCCTCACAGGGGAATTAATTCACCCCTCCACTTT	CAGSQPPHRGINSPLHF
-	TRBJ1-6	-	TRBV28	TGTGCCAGCAAAGTGAATAATTCACCCCTCCACTTT	CASKVNNSPLHF
-	TRBJ2-2	-	TRBV4-3	TGCGCCAGCAGCCAAGACGGAGGCACCGGGGAGCTGTTTTTT	CASSQDGGTGELFF
few	TRBJ2-4	TRBD1	TRBV7-9	TGTGCCAGCAGCTTGTGGACAGGGGTTGGGATAGCCAAAAACATTCAGTACTTC	CASSLWTGVGIAKNIQYF
few	TRBJ2-1	-	TRBV15	TGTGCCACCAGCAGAGAAACTCACTATGAGCAGTTCTTC	CATSRETHYEQFF
few	TRBJ1-1	-	TRBV7-9	TGTGCCAGCAGCTCGGCCGGGGCCCCGAACACTGAGGGTTTCTTT	CASSSAGAPNTEGFF
few	TRBJ1-5	-	TRBV10-3	TGTGCCATCAGTCCGGACAGCACGAGCCGGCCCCAGCATTTT	CAISPDSTSRPQHF
-	TRBJ2-1	-	TRBV20-1	TGCAGTGCTAGAGATCGACTGAGTGAGCAGTTCTTC	CSARDRLSEQFF
few	TRBJ2-3	TRBD2	TRBV4-2	TGTGCCAGCAGCCAAGATACCGGGGGGGTGGCAGATACGCAGTATTTT	CASSQDTGGVADTQYF
many	TRBJ2-1	TRBD2	TRBV18	TGTGCCAGCTCCCTAAGGCGAGGGGAGGGGAGGAATGAGCAGTTCTTC	CASSLRRGEGRNEQFF
-	TRBJ2-3	-	TRBV6-1	TGTGCCAGCGACGAGGCGGGCTACCTCACAGATACGCAGTATTTT	CASDEAGYLTDTQYF
few	TRBJ1-5	-	TRBV15	TGTGCCACCAGCGCAGGGTTAGGGAGCAATCAGCCCCAGCATTTT	CATSAGLGSNQPQHF
few	TRBJ2-1	-	TRBV4-3	TGCGCCAGCAGCCAAGAAAGGACGCTCAACAATGAGCAGTTCTTC	CASSQERTLNNEQFF
once	TRBJ2-3	-	TRBV7-2	TGTGCCAGCAGCAGTATAGCATTGGGGGGGGGGCCGAGTGATACGCAGTATTTT	CASSSIALGGGPSDTQYF
few	TRBJ2-2	-	TRBV4-1	TGCGCCAGCAGCCAAGGGGCGGCTAGCTGGAACACCGGGGAGCTGTTTTTT	CASSQGAASWNTGELFF
-	TRBJ2-3	-	TRBV20-1	TGCAGTGCTAGCGGGGGCCTCCCAAGCACAGATACGCAGTATTTT	CSASGGLPSTDTQYF
few	TRBJ2-7	-	TRBV7-9	TGTGCCAGCAGCTTACGAGCGGACTCCTACGAGCAGTACTTC	CASSLRADSYEQYF
-	TRBJ1-1	-	TRBV5-6	TGTGCCAGCAGCAGGGACGTTGAAGCTTTCTTT	CASSRDVEAFF
-	TRBJ1-5	-	TRBV12-3/TRBV12-4	TGTGCCAGCACCTGGACAGTAAGCAATCAGCCCCAGCATTTT	CASTWTVSNQPQHF
-	TRBJ2-5	-	TRBV4-1	TGCGCCATCGCGAAGGTTTCAGGAGAGACCCAGTACTTC	CAIAKVSGETQYF
few	TRBJ1-4	-	TRBV4-1	TGCGCCAGCAGCCCGCGTCCCGGGACTCTGGCGACTAATGAAAAACTGTTTTTT	CASSPRPGTLATNEKLFF
few	TRBJ1-2	TRBD1	TRBV4-3	TGCGCCAGCAGCCAATTGAGGGGCAGGGGGACAGAGAGCTATGGCTACACCTTC	CASSQLRGRGTESYGYTF
-	TRBJ1-5	-	TRBV20-1	TGCAGTGCCCGACGCGGGGCAGCCTCCCCACAGCCCCAGCATTTT	CSARRGAASPQPQHF
-	TRBJ2-1	TRBD2	TRBV5-1	TGCGCCAGCAGCGTTACTAGCGGAGCCCACAATGAGCAGTTCTTC	CASSVTSGAHNEQFF
-	TRBJ2-6	TRBD1	TRBV6-5	TGTGCCAGCAGCGGAGGACAGGGGATCTCTGGGGCCAACGTCCTGACTTTC	CASSGGQGISGANVLTF
few	TRBJ1-2	-	TRBV7-2	TGTGCCAGCAGCTTAGGGGCCGGGGGAATGGGCTATGGCTACACCTTC	CASSLGAGGMGYGYTF
-	TRBJ2-7	TRBD1	TRBV2	TGTGCCACCAAGGACAGGGAATTCTACTACGAGCAGTACTTC	CATKDREFYYEQYF
-	TRBJ2-1	-	TRBV27	TGTGCCAGCAGTTTAATCGGGCGGGGCCCGTACAATGAGCAGTTCTTC	CASSLIGRGPYNEQFF
-	TRBJ2-5	-	TRBV7-9	TGTGCCAGCCATGCCACGGGCACCCATGAGGCCCAGTACTTC	CASHATGTHEAQYF
-	TRBJ2-1	TRBD2	TRBV6-5	TGTGCCAGCAGTTACGTAGCGGGGGCATACAATGAGCAGTTCTTC	CASSYVAGAYNEQFF
few	TRBJ1-2	TRBD1	TRBV28	TGTGCCAGCACCATAGACAGGGCCTATGGCTACACCTTC	CASTIDRAYGYTF
few	TRBJ2-7	TRBD2	TRBV4-2	TGTGCCAGCAGCCAAGATCGGAGCGGGGCTACCTACGAGCAGTACTTC	CASSQDRSGATYEQYF
-	TRBJ2-3	TRBD2	TRBV15	TGTGCCACCAGCAGAGATCTAGCGGGGGGGGGAGCAGATACGCAGTATTTT	CATSRDLAGGGADTQYF
-	TRBJ2-1	-	TRBV7-8	TGTGCCAGCAGGGCCGCCAGCCGGGCCTGGGAGCAGTTCTTC	CASRAASRAWEQFF
few	TRBJ2-5	TRBD1	TRBV12-3/TRBV12-4	TGTGCCAGCAGTCCTCTAGGGAGACAGGGGGCGACGAGGCAGTACTTC	CASSPLGRQGATRQYF
-	TRBJ2-2	TRBD1	TRBV4-1	TGCGCCAGCAGCCAGGGGACAGGGAAGAGCGGGGAGCTGTTTTTT	CASSQGTGKSGELFF
many	TRBJ2-5	TRBD2	TRBV6-5	TGTGCCAGCAGTCCTAGCGGGGGGGACCAAGAGACCCAGTACTTC	CASSPSGGDQETQYF
-	TRBJ2-1	-	TRBV7-9	TGTGCCAGCAGCTTACGGGGGGCGCGTGGTAATGAGCAGTTCTTC	CASSLRGARGNEQFF
-	TRBJ2-5	TRBD2	TRBV4-3	TGCGCCAGCAGCCAAACTCTAGGGAGGGCGGGAGAGACCCAGTACTTC	CASSQTLGRAGETQYF
few	TRBJ1-4	-	TRBV9	TGTGCCAGCAGCGCGCTACAGGGAGGAACTAATGAAAAACTGTTTTTT	CASSALQGGTNEKLFF
-	TRBJ1-2	TRBD1	TRBV20-1	TGCAGTGCCTGGACAGGGGGGGGTAACTATGGCTACACCTTC	CSAWTGGGNYGYTF
-	TRBJ2-5	TRBD2	TRBV10-3	TGTGCCATCAGTGACGGGCTAGCGGGGGGAACCCAAGAGACCCAGTACTTC	CAISDGLAGGTQETQYF
-	TRBJ1-5	-	TRBV20-1	TGCAGTGCTAGAGGACCGGAGGGTTCGGGGAGCAATCAGCCCCAGCATTTT	CSARGPEGSGSNQPQHF
few	TRBJ2-5	TRBD2	TRBV6-5	TGTGCCAGCAGTCCGACTAGCGGGGACTTTCCAGAGACCCAGTACTTC	CASSPTSGDFPETQYF
-	TRBJ2-1	-	TRBV3-1	TGTGCCAGCAGCCAAGATACTTACTTAATCTCCTACAATGAGCAGTTCTTC	CASSQDTYLISYNEQFF
-	TRBJ1-6	TRBD1	TRBV6-6	TGTGCCAGCAGTTACGGAGCCTACAGGGGAACAAATTCACCCCTCCACTTT	CASSYGAYRGTNSPLHF